A single T cell receptor (beta chain) is shown here with its context. The method was immunoSEQ multiplex PCR; TCRdb's version includes in-frame clones alone and lacks a portion of them. The sample holds about 74,000 clones, around nine tenths seen once. This sample was included in a study of OX40 agonist ivuxolimab in advanced cancers. Study summary: Dose-escalation patients' cancers were hepatocellular carcinoma, melanoma, renal cell or head and neck cancer.

CDR3 size: 11 residues. CDR1 and CDR2 from the germline V gene are SEHNR and FQNEAQ (reference sequence). Trimming left V 1 base short and J 11 bases short, with 8 bases between. The TCR originated in an adult with an advanced solid tumor such as melanoma, head and neck, liver or kidney cancer. The chain links TRBV7-9 to TRBJ1-1; D unresolved. Sequences were derived from CD4+ or CD8+ T cells sorted from blood, sampled in a trial of the OX40 agonist ivuxolimab. CDR3: CASSLGLGAFF. CDR3 bases: TGTGCCAGCAGCTTAGGGTTGGGGGCTTTCTTT.